The clone carrying this T cell receptor beta chain appeared a single time. Its specificity is unknown. Mismatch with germline at one junction end may stem from a read error. This sample's treatment: roughly ten-day PBMC culture with coronavirus spike peptide pools or control peptides (ViraFEST assay). The authors isolated CD4+ T cells by negative selection after around 10 days of culture. This CDR3 is built from 13 residues. Germline loops: CDR1 MNHEY, CDR2 SVGEGT. This sample was taken from a study of vaccination and CD4 T cells after COVID-19. Study-level background: Cells received overlapping spike peptides from SARS-CoV-2, HCoV-NL63, HCoV-OC43 and HCoV-229E as stimulation. Control wells got either CEFX epitopes, HIV-1 Nef peptides, or no peptide at all.

The Oncomine TCR Beta short-read assay sequenced DNA from cultured CD4+ T cells. CD4+ T cells were cultured, and genomic DNA was extracted from them. TCRdb re-called the PCR reads through MiXCR, storing one row per CDR3 protein. The top ten hold roughly a fifth of the sample, which has several thousand distinct CDR3 sequences, roughly 60% seen once. The sequenced sample was CD4+ T cells from blood, cultured in vitro. This sequence originates from a human donor who had recovered from COVID-19. V is TRBV6-2 or TRBV6-3 and J is TRBJ1-2; D not resolved. CDR3 in amino acids: CASSYSTAYGYAF. DNA of the CDR3: TGTGCCAGCAGTTACTCGACTGCCTATGGCTACGCCTTC.